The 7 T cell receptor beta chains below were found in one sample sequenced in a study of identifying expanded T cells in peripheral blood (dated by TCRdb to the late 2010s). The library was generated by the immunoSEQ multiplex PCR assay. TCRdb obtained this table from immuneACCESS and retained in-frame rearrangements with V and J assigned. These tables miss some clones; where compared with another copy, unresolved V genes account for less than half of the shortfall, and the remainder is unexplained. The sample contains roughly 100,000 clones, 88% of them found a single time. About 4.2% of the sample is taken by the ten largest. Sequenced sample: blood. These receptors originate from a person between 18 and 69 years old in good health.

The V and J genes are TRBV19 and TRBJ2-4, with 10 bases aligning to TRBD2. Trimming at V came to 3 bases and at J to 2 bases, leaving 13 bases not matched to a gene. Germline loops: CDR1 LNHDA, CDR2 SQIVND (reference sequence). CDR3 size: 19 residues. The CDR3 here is CASSMAASGSDRTKNIQYF. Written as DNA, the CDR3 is TGTGCCAGTAGTATGGCGGCTAGCGGGAGTGATAGAACCAAAAACATTCAGTACTTC.

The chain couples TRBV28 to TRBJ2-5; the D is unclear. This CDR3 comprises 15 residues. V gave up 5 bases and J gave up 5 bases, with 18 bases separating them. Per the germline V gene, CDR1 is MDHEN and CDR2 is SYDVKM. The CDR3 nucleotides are TGTGCCAGCAGTAAATACCTGGGGTCCGCGGAGACCCAGTACTTC. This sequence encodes CASSKYLGSAETQYF.

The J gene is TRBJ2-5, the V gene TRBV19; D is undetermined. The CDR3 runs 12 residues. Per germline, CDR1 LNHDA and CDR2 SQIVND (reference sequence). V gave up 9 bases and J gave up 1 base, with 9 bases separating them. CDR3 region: CASGDTQETQYF. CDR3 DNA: TGTGCCAGCGGAGACACCCAAGAGACCCAGTACTTC.

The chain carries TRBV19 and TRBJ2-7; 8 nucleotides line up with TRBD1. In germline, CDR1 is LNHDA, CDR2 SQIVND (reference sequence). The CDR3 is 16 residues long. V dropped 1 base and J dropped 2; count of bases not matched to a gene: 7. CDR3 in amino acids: CASSIGGTGVAYEQYF. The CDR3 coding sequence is TGTGCCAGTAGTATAGGTGGGACAGGCGTCGCCTACGAGCAGTACTTC.

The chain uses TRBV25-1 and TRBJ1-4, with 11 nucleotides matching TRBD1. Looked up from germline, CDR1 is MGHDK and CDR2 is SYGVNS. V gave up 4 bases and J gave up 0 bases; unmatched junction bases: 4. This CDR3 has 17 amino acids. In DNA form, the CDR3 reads TGTGCCAGCAGTGCACCGGGACAGGGGGCAACTAATGAAAAACTGTTTTTT. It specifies CASSAPGQGATNEKLFF.

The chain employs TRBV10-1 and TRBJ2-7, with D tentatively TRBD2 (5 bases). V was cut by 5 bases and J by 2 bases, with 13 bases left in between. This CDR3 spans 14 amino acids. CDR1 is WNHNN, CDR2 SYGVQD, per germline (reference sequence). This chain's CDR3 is CASSSGFSTYEQYF. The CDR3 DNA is TGCGCCAGCAGTTCGGGATTTTCCACCTACGAGCAGTACTTC.

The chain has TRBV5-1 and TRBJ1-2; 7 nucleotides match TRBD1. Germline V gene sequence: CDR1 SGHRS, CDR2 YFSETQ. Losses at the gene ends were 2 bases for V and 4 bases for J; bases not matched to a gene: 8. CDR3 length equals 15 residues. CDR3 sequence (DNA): TGCGCCAGCAGCTTCTCCGGGACAGATTTCTATGGCTACACCTTC. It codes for CASSFSGTDFYGYTF.